The next 5 T cell receptor beta chains were all read from a single sample in a study of graft-versus-host responses after intestinal transplantation. Data came from immunoSEQ multiplex PCR; TCRdb stores just in-frame clones and leaves some out. The data contain about 7,000 clones, roughly 31% of them seen just once; the ten biggest clones take up 6%. With roughly 200,000 irradiated, violet-dye-labeled stimulator cells, roughly 200,000 CFSE-labeled responder cells were plated. Sequences were derived from alloreactive CD8+ T cells from a mixed lymphocyte reaction culture, sampled before transplantation. Subset given: CFSE-low proliferating T cells sorted from roughly 6-day pre-transplant mixed lymphocyte reaction (GvH or HvG direction). The receptors were sampled from a human patient who was an organ donor for intestinal transplantation.

About this clone: Since a far larger clone is one base different, this is likely a read error. The chain has TRBV4-2 and TRBJ1-3; D is possibly TRBD1 (6 bases). Trimming removed 3 bases from V and 2 bases from J, with 11 bases in between. The CDR3 totals 15 residues. CDR1 is LGHNA, CDR2 YNFKEQ, per germline. The CDR3 DNA follows: TGTGCCAGCAGCCAGAACAGGGTAGCTGGAAACACCATATATTTT. This codes for CASSQNRVAGNTIYF.

The V call is TRBV5-8, the J call TRBJ1-2; TRBD1 is a possible D gene (5 bases). This CDR3 is built from 16 residues. CDR1 is SGHTS, CDR2 YDEGEE, per germline. The V and J ends lost 1 base and 3 bases respectively, with 16 bases between them. The CDR3 DNA sequence: TGTGCCAGCAGCTTGATGGGGCCGGTGTGGGACTATGGCTACACCTTC. This gives the protein CASSLMGPVWDYGYTF.

Only a few counts were recorded for this clone. J is TRBJ2-3 and V is TRBV2; TRBD2 might be the D (6 bases). Deletions cut 8 bases from V and 5 bases from J, with 11 bases between. CDR3 length: 12 amino acids. From germline, CDR1 is SNHLY and CDR2 FYNNEI. For the CDR3, the DNA is TGTGCCAGCCTGGGGGGTATAGATACGCAGTATTTT. Translation gives CASLGGIDTQYF. The variable domain in full, with the rest retrieved from reference TRBV2 and TRBJ2-3, is EPEVTQTPSHQVTQMGQEVILRCVPISNHLYFYWYRQILGQKVEFLVSFYNNEISEKSEIFDDQFSVERPDGSNFTLKIRSTKLEDSAMYFCASLGGIDTQYFGPGTRLTVL.

This chain uses TRBV5-3 with TRBJ2-6, with D possibly being TRBD1 (5 bases). TRBV5-3 is given ORF status, its function remaining uncertain. This CDR3 spans 18 amino acids. V dropped 4 bases and J dropped 0 bases, with 17 bases sitting between them. The DNA of the CDR3 is TGTGCCAGAAGCCTAACCCGCAGGGAAAGCTCTGGGGCCAACGTCCTGACTTTC. Translating it yields CARSLTRRESSGANVLTF.

This chain links TRBV5-4 with TRBJ2-7, with TRBD1 matching over 7 bases. J lost 2 bases, V lost 2 bases, and 7 bases had no gene match. Germline V CDR1 and CDR2: SGHNT, YYREEE (reference sequence). The CDR3 runs to 15 residues. The chain's CDR3 is CASSLQGPHPYEQYF. The CDR3 nucleotides are TGTGCCAGCAGCTTACAGGGGCCCCATCCCTACGAGCAGTACTTC. Combining the CDR3 with reference TRBV5-4 and TRBJ2-7 gives the whole variable domain ETGVTQSPTHLIKTRGQQVTLRCSSQSGHNTVSWYQQALGQGPQFIFQYYREEENGRGNFPPRFSGLQFPNYSSELNVNALELDDSALYLCASSLQGPHPYEQYFGPGTRLTVT.